The rows below give T cell receptor beta chains drawn from one sample of a study of cytomegalovirus exposure and HLA in healthy donors. Profiling relied on immunoSEQ multiplex PCR, and the TCRdb table lists in-frame clones only, not all of them. The profile covers some 130,000 clones, with roughly three quarters appearing a single time and roughly 0.9% taken by the ten largest. Sequencing was done on a sample of PBMCs. The receptors originated from a woman in her fifties or sixties in good health and CMV-seronegative. The CDR3 runs from the conserved cysteine through the conserved F or W. D genes are given only for firm matches. Clone size appears in some rows only: once, few, many, or a class for an expanded clone.

j_call: TRBJ1-5
d_call: TRBD1
clone_size: NA
v_call: TRBV6-1
cdr3_nt: TGTGCCAGCACGGACAGGGGACTCAATCAGCCCCAGCATTTT
cdr3_aa: CASTDRGLNQPQHF

j_call: TRBJ2-1
d_call: NA
clone_size: NA
v_call: TRBV2
cdr3_nt: TGTGCCAGCAGTAAGGACTCGGCGCGGGAGCAGTTCTTC
cdr3_aa: CASSKDSAREQFF

j_call: TRBJ1-2
d_call: TRBD1
clone_size: once
v_call: TRBV5-4
cdr3_nt: TGTGCCAGCAGCACGGGACAGGTCAACTATGGCTACACCTTC
cdr3_aa: CASSTGQVNYGYTF

j_call: TRBJ1-1
d_call: NA
clone_size: NA
v_call: TRBV7-9
cdr3_nt: TGTGCCAGCAGTTACCAACGGGGGGGGCTTTCCACTGAAGCTTTCTTT
cdr3_aa: CASSYQRGGLSTEAFF

j_call: TRBJ2-2
d_call: NA
clone_size: once
v_call: TRBV28
cdr3_nt: TGTGCCAGCAGTTTGAGAGACCGGGTTCTTCCCGGGGAGCTGTTTTTT
cdr3_aa: CASSLRDRVLPGELFF

j_call: TRBJ2-7
d_call: TRBD2
clone_size: NA
v_call: TRBV5-1
cdr3_nt: TGCGCCAGCAGCTTGAGACTAGCGGGATCCTACGAGCAGTACTTC
cdr3_aa: CASSLRLAGSYEQYF

j_call: TRBJ2-7
d_call: TRBD1
clone_size: NA
v_call: TRBV7-3
cdr3_nt: TGTGCCAGCAGCCCTAGGACAGGTTCTAACGAGCAGTACTTC
cdr3_aa: CASSPRTGSNEQYF

j_call: TRBJ1-2
d_call: NA
clone_size: NA
v_call: TRBV28
cdr3_nt: TGTGCCAGCAGTTTGGGGGCCAGGGTGCATGGCTACACCTTC
cdr3_aa: CASSLGARVHGYTF

j_call: TRBJ1-4
d_call: TRBD1
clone_size: NA
v_call: TRBV18
cdr3_nt: TGTGCCAGCTCACCCACAGGGGGCGCGGTTGAAAAACTGTTTTTT
cdr3_aa: CASSPTGGAVEKLFF

j_call: TRBJ1-2
d_call: NA
clone_size: once
v_call: TRBV28
cdr3_nt: TGTGCCAGCATCCAAGGGGGAAACTATGGCTACACCTTC
cdr3_aa: CASIQGGNYGYTF

j_call: TRBJ2-7
d_call: TRBD1
clone_size: NA
v_call: TRBV18
cdr3_nt: TGTGCCAGCTCACCAAGGCAGGGGGTTGGTGAGCAGTACTTC
cdr3_aa: CASSPRQGVGEQYF

j_call: TRBJ1-2
d_call: NA
clone_size: NA
v_call: TRBV28
cdr3_nt: TGTGCCAGCAGCAATGACCGGGACACCCATGGCTACACCTTC
cdr3_aa: CASSNDRDTHGYTF

j_call: TRBJ2-1
d_call: TRBD2
clone_size: NA
v_call: TRBV15
cdr3_nt: TGTGCCACCAGACTAGCGGGAGGTTACAATGAGCAGTTCTTC
cdr3_aa: CATRLAGGYNEQFF

j_call: TRBJ2-7
d_call: NA
clone_size: NA
v_call: TRBV6-1
cdr3_nt: TGTGCCAGCAGTGAAGTGGGGCAAACCTACGAGCAGTACTTC
cdr3_aa: CASSEVGQTYEQYF

j_call: TRBJ2-1
d_call: NA
clone_size: NA
v_call: TRBV27
cdr3_nt: TGTGCCAGCAGTTTATATAGCGAAAACAATGAGCAGTTCTTC
cdr3_aa: CASSLYSENNEQFF

j_call: TRBJ1-1
d_call: NA
clone_size: NA
v_call: TRBV2
cdr3_nt: TGTGCCACCAATCCCCTCAGGGGCACTGAAGCTTTCTTT
cdr3_aa: CATNPLRGTEAFF

j_call: TRBJ2-7
d_call: NA
clone_size: NA
v_call: TRBV5-4
cdr3_nt: TGTGCCAGCAGCTTGGGGGGCTCCGAGCAGTACTTC
cdr3_aa: CASSLGGSEQYF

j_call: TRBJ2-5
d_call: TRBD2
clone_size: NA
v_call: TRBV14
cdr3_nt: TGTGCCAGCAGAACTAGCGGGGGCCAAGAGACCCAGTACTTC
cdr3_aa: CASRTSGGQETQYF

j_call: TRBJ2-3
d_call: NA
clone_size: once
v_call: TRBV9
cdr3_nt: TGTGCCAGCAGCGCCCCCGCGGGACGGGGGAACACAGATACGCAGTATTTT
cdr3_aa: CASSAPAGRGNTDTQYF

j_call: TRBJ2-3
d_call: NA
clone_size: NA
v_call: TRBV12-5
cdr3_nt: TGTGCTAGTGCCCCAGAGAGGGCTGAGACAGATACGCAGTATTTT
cdr3_aa: CASAPERAETDTQYF

j_call: TRBJ1-4
d_call: TRBD1
clone_size: NA
v_call: TRBV10-2
cdr3_nt: TGCGCCCGCGGCGGGACAGGGGATGAAAAACTGTTTTTT
cdr3_aa: CARGGTGDEKLFF

j_call: TRBJ2-7
d_call: NA
clone_size: NA
v_call: TRBV28
cdr3_nt: TGTGCCAGCAGTTTATTCAGAAGCTCCTACGAGCAGTACTTC
cdr3_aa: CASSLFRSSYEQYF

j_call: TRBJ2-1
d_call: NA
clone_size: few
v_call: TRBV28
cdr3_nt: TGTGCCAGCAGTTCCCTCCCCGGGGACAATGAGCAGTTCTTC
cdr3_aa: CASSSLPGDNEQFF

j_call: TRBJ1-2
d_call: NA
clone_size: NA
v_call: TRBV2
cdr3_nt: TGTGCCAGCAGTGTCGGGGAGAGCTATGGCTACACCTTC
cdr3_aa: CASSVGESYGYTF

j_call: TRBJ2-2
d_call: TRBD2
clone_size: few
v_call: TRBV6-5
cdr3_nt: TGTGCCAGCCGGCTGCTAGCGGTGAACACCGGGGAGCTGTTTTTT
cdr3_aa: CASRLLAVNTGELFF

j_call: TRBJ2-7
d_call: TRBD2
clone_size: NA
v_call: TRBV7-8
cdr3_nt: TGTGCCAGCAGCCCCCAAAGCGGGGGGGCCTACGAGCAGTACTTC
cdr3_aa: CASSPQSGGAYEQYF

j_call: TRBJ1-5
d_call: TRBD1
clone_size: NA
v_call: TRBV18
cdr3_nt: TGTGCCAGCTCACGGGACAGGGACGATCAGCCCCAGCATTTT
cdr3_aa: CASSRDRDDQPQHF

j_call: TRBJ1-1
d_call: NA
clone_size: few
v_call: TRBV7-3
cdr3_nt: TGTGCCAGCAGTTTTCAGGCGAACACTGAAGCTTTCTTT
cdr3_aa: CASSFQANTEAFF

j_call: TRBJ1-5
d_call: TRBD1
clone_size: few
v_call: TRBV7-9
cdr3_nt: TGTGCCAGCAGCACAGGGGTTGATCAGCCCCAGCATTTT
cdr3_aa: CASSTGVDQPQHF

j_call: TRBJ2-7
d_call: NA
clone_size: NA
v_call: TRBV5-6
cdr3_nt: TGTGCCAGCAGCTTGATAGACACCTGGAGGTACGAGCAGTACTTC
cdr3_aa: CASSLIDTWRYEQYF

j_call: TRBJ2-7
d_call: TRBD2
clone_size: once
v_call: TRBV27
cdr3_nt: TGTGCCAGCAGACTAGCGGAAAACTACGAGCAGTACTTC
cdr3_aa: CASRLAENYEQYF

j_call: TRBJ1-2
d_call: TRBD1
clone_size: NA
v_call: TRBV5-1
cdr3_nt: TGCGCCAGCAGCTTGGAGGGGGCCGGAGGCTACACCTTC
cdr3_aa: CASSLEGAGGYTF

j_call: TRBJ2-7
d_call: TRBD2
clone_size: NA
v_call: TRBV5-4
cdr3_nt: TGTGCCAGCAGCCCCGGGGGGACTAGCGGGAGGGCTGGGGAGCAGTACTTC
cdr3_aa: CASSPGGTSGRAGEQYF

j_call: TRBJ1-2
d_call: NA
clone_size: NA
v_call: TRBV5-6
cdr3_nt: TGTGCCAGCAGCTTTTTTACAGACTATGGCTACACCTTC
cdr3_aa: CASSFFTDYGYTF

j_call: TRBJ1-5
d_call: NA
clone_size: NA
v_call: TRBV5-5
cdr3_nt: TGTGCCAGCAGCTTGGTGGGAGGGGATCAGCCCCAGCATTTT
cdr3_aa: CASSLVGGDQPQHF

j_call: TRBJ2-1
d_call: TRBD2
clone_size: NA
v_call: TRBV27
cdr3_nt: TGTGCCAGCAGTAAAATCTCTAGCGGGGACAATGAGCAGTTCTTC
cdr3_aa: CASSKISSGDNEQFF

j_call: TRBJ1-3
d_call: TRBD1
clone_size: few
v_call: TRBV11-2
cdr3_nt: TGTGCCAGCAGCAAAGGGGACAGGGCAAATCGATTCTCTGGAAACACCATATATTTT
cdr3_aa: CASSKGDRANRFSGNTIYF

j_call: TRBJ1-2
d_call: TRBD1
clone_size: NA
v_call: TRBV5-1
cdr3_nt: TGCGCCAGCAGCTTGGCGGGACAGGGGGCTAAGGGGACAGAGGGCTACACCTTC
cdr3_aa: CASSLAGQGAKGTEGYTF

j_call: TRBJ1-2
d_call: NA
clone_size: NA
v_call: TRBV4-1
cdr3_nt: TGCGCCAGCAGCCAAGTTTCACAGGACCCTCGCTATGGCTACACCTTC
cdr3_aa: CASSQVSQDPRYGYTF

j_call: TRBJ2-7
d_call: NA
clone_size: NA
v_call: TRBV7-8
cdr3_nt: TGTGCCAGCAGCCGCAGGGAATTATACGAGCAGTACTTC
cdr3_aa: CASSRRELYEQYF

j_call: TRBJ1-2
d_call: TRBD1
clone_size: few
v_call: TRBV11-2
cdr3_nt: TGTGCCAGCAGCCCAGACGGGACAGGGGTTTATGGCTACACCTTC
cdr3_aa: CASSPDGTGVYGYTF

j_call: TRBJ1-2
d_call: NA
clone_size: NA
v_call: TRBV28
cdr3_nt: TGTGCCAGCAGTTCCCCGAGGACAGCGAGCTATGGCTACACCTTC
cdr3_aa: CASSSPRTASYGYTF

j_call: TRBJ2-5
d_call: NA
clone_size: NA
v_call: TRBV5-6
cdr3_nt: TGTGCCAGCAGCTTGATCGGGGGTACTAAAGAGACCCAGTACTTC
cdr3_aa: CASSLIGGTKETQYF

j_call: TRBJ2-1
d_call: TRBD2
clone_size: NA
v_call: TRBV28
cdr3_nt: TGTGCCAGCAGTTTCCCGGGTAGCGGGGCCTACAATGAGCAGTTCTTC
cdr3_aa: CASSFPGSGAYNEQFF

j_call: TRBJ2-3
d_call: TRBD2
clone_size: NA
v_call: TRBV5-1
cdr3_nt: TGCGCCAGCAGCTTTGGACTAGTCGGCGGTTCGGCAGATACGCAGTATTTT
cdr3_aa: CASSFGLVGGSADTQYF

j_call: TRBJ2-1
d_call: NA
clone_size: once
v_call: TRBV28
cdr3_nt: TGTGCCAGCACCTCGTCCGGGGGGCGAGGCTACAATGAGCAGTTCTTC
cdr3_aa: CASTSSGGRGYNEQFF

j_call: TRBJ1-2
d_call: NA
clone_size: NA
v_call: TRBV18
cdr3_nt: TGTGCCAGCTCACCGAGGGAGGGTGGCTACACCTTC
cdr3_aa: CASSPREGGYTF

j_call: TRBJ1-1
d_call: NA
clone_size: few
v_call: TRBV5-3
cdr3_nt: TGTGCCAGAAGCTCTAGGGAGGGGACTGAAGCTTTCTTT
cdr3_aa: CARSSREGTEAFF

j_call: TRBJ1-2
d_call: NA
clone_size: NA
v_call: TRBV30
cdr3_nt: TGTGCCTGGGGCAAGGGACTCCAAGGGAATGGCTACACCTTC
cdr3_aa: CAWGKGLQGNGYTF

j_call: TRBJ2-7
d_call: TRBD2
clone_size: NA
v_call: TRBV7-3
cdr3_nt: TGTGCCAGCAGCTTAAGGGCGGGGGTTCCCTACGAGCAGTACTTC
cdr3_aa: CASSLRAGVPYEQYF

j_call: TRBJ2-5
d_call: NA
clone_size: few
v_call: TRBV4-1
cdr3_nt: TGCGCCAGCAGCCAATTAGTCCAGGGGGGCCAAGAGACCCAGTACTTC
cdr3_aa: CASSQLVQGGQETQYF

j_call: TRBJ2-2
d_call: NA
clone_size: NA
v_call: TRBV15
cdr3_nt: TGTGCCACCAGCAGAGATCGCGAGGTAACGTCCGGGGAGCTGTTTTTT
cdr3_aa: CATSRDREVTSGELFF

j_call: TRBJ1-1
d_call: TRBD1
clone_size: once
v_call: TRBV27
cdr3_nt: TGTGCCAGCAGTTACCGGGACGGGACAGGTACCTTCTTT
cdr3_aa: CASSYRDGTGTFF